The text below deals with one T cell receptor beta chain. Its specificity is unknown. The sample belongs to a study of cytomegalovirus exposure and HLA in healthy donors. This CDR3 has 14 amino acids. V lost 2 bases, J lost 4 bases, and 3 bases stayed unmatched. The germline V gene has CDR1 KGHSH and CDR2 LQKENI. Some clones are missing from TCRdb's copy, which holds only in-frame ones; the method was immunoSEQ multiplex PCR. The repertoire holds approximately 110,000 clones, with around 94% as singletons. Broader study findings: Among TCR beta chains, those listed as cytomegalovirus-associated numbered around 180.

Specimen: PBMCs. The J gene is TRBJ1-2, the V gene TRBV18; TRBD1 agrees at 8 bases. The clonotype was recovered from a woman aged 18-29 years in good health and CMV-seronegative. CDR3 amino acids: CASSPMDRAYGYTF. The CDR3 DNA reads TGTGCCAGCTCACCAATGGACAGGGCCTATGGCTACACCTTC.